Sequencing of this T cell receptor (beta chain) was carried out in a study of T cells expressing NK-cell markers (dated by TCRdb to 2018 to 2021). Looking at the study overall: In sorted CD3+CD56+NKG2C+, CD3+CD56+NKG2C- and CD3+CD56-NKG2C+ T-cell subsets from 7 to 9 donors, TCR beta-chain repertoires were profiled. Randomly selected healthy volunteers, three men and five women, were used as the eight sequenced donors. Among the eight sequenced donors, only one was HCMV-seronegative, while the other seven were HCMV-seropositive. Sequencing of the libraries produced 2 x 150 bp reads on Illumina HiSeq 2000/2500, MiSeq or NextSeq. Here is what the overall study found, with its caveats: In six donors, the dominant CD3+CD56+NKG2C+ clonotypes ranked among the top 10 CD8+ clonotypes, making up roughly 1.0-7.0% of CD8+ T cells. It remained unclear whether the expanded NKG2C-expressing T cell clones were specific for HCMV antigens. Those dominant clonotypes were again the most abundant among CD3+CD56-NKG2C+ cells in four donors, at about 25-60.1%.

HCMV serostatus was determined by detecting HCMV-specific IgG in serum with a commercial ELISA kit. Peripheral blood mononuclear cells were isolated from blood by Ficoll density gradient centrifugation. Remarks on this clonotype: Which antigen it targets is not known.

The germline V gene yields SGHAT for CDR1 and FQNNGV for CDR2. The CDR3 sequence holds 16 residues, the cysteine and phenylalanine included. DNA was not recorded. Sequencing was performed on an Illumina HiSeq 2000. The TCR beta cDNA libraries were made using 5'RACE template switching, a step that added both a universal primer site and unique molecular identifiers. cDNA synthesis was primed from the TCR beta constant segment, followed by two successive PCR amplification steps. The original pipeline was this. MIGEC was used to demultiplex reads and group the reads by UMI, and MiTCR was used to assemble and quantify clonotypes. To exclude erroneous sequences, any TCR cDNA sequence not supported by at least two reads was discarded. The tcR package was used for downstream repertoire analysis, and clonotypes were matched between fractions using CDR3 nucleotide sequence together with V segment. Antigen specificity was annotated against VDJdb with VDJmatch, allowing one amino acid substitution in CDR3. TCRdb reprocessed the reads into one record per CDR3 protein sequence, lacking DNA. The authors' filters were not applied to this entry. This sample's clone table shows fewer than 200,000 distinct CDR3 sequences. The top ten hold about a fifth of the sample.

The clonotype comes from a woman between 18 and 69 years old in good health. Sequences were obtained from blood T cells: a sorted CD56 or NKG2C T cell subset, CD4+ or CD8+ T cells, or bulk PBMC T cells (not recorded which). The V gene is TRBV11-2 and the J gene is TRBJ2-1; TCRdb returns TRBD2, unconfirmable since there is no DNA. The encoded CDR3 is CASSSQGGGTYNEQFF.